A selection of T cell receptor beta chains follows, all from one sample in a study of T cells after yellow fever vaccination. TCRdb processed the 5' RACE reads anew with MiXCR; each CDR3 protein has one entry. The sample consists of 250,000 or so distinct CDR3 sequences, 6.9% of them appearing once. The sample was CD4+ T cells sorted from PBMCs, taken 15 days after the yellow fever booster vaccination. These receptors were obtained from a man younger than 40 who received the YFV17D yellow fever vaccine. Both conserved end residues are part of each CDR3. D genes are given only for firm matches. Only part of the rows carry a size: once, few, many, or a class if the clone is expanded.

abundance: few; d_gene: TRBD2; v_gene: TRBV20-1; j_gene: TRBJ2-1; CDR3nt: TGCAGTGCTAGAAACTTAGCGGGAGCCACCTACAATGAGCAGTTCTTC; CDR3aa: CSARNLAGATYNEQFF
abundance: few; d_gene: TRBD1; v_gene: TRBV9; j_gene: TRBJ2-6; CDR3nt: TGTGCCAGCAGCTGGGGACAGGGGCCTGACTCTGGGGCCAACGTCCTGACTTTC; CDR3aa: CASSWGQGPDSGANVLTF
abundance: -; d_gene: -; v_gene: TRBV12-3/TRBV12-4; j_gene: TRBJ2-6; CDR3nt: TGTGCCAGCAGTTCCTTTGGGTCCGCCTCTGGGGCCAACGTCCTGACTTTC; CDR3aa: CASSSFGSASGANVLTF
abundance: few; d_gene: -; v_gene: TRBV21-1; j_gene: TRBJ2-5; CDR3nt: TGTGCCAGCAGCAAATGGGGGATCCAAGAGACCCAGTACTTC; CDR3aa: CASSKWGIQETQYF
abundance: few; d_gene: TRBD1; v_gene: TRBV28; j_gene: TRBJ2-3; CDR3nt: TGTGCCAGCAGTTTCCGCCGGGACAGATCTAGCACAGATACGCAGTATTTT; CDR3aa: CASSFRRDRSSTDTQYF
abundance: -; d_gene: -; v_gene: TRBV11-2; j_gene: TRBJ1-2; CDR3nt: TGTGCCAGCAGCTCCTCCGGGACGGATCCCTATGGCTACACCTTC; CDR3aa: CASSSSGTDPYGYTF
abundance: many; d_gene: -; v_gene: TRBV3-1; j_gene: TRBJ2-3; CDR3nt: TGTGCCAGCAGCCAAGACAGGAGGAAGCAGTATTTT; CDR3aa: CASSQDRRKQYF
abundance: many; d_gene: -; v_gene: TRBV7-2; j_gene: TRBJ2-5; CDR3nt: TGTGCCAGCAGCCACCCCCTAGGAACGCAAGAGACCCAGTACTTC; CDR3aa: CASSHPLGTQETQYF
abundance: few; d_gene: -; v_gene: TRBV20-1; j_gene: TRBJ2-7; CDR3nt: TGCAGTGCTAGAGATTTTTTGGGACCGGAAGGCGAGCAGTACTTC; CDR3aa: CSARDFLGPEGEQYF
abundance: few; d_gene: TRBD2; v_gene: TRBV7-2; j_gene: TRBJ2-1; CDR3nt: TGTGCCAGCAGCTTATTGCGGGAGGCATACAATGAGCAGTTCTTC; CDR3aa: CASSLLREAYNEQFF
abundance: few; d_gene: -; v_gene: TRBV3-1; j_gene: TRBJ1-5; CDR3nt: TGTGCCAGCAGCCAAGGTAGGAGACAGCCCCAGCATTTT; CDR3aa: CASSQGRRQPQHF
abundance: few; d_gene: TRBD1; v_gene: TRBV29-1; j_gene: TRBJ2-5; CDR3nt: TGCAGCGTTGAAGGGACAGGGGGTTTAGAAGAGACCCAGTACTTC; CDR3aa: CSVEGTGGLEETQYF
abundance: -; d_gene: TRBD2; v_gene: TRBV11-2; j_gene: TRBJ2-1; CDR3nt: TGTGCCAGCAGTCGAACCGTAGCGGGAGGTGAGCAGTTCTTC; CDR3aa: CASSRTVAGGEQFF
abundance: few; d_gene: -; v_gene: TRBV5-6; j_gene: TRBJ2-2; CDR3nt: TGTGCCAGCAGGAAGGGCCCAGGGGGGGCCGACACCGGGGAGCTGTTTTTT; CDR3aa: CASRKGPGGADTGELFF
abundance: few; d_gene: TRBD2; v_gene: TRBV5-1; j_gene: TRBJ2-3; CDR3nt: TGCGCCAGCAGCCGAAAAATAAGGACTAGCGGGATGACAGATACGCAGTATTTT; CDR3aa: CASSRKIRTSGMTDTQYF
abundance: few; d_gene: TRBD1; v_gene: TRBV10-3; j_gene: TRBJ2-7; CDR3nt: TGTGCCATCAGTGAGTCGAAGAGGACAGGGAGCCACGAGCAGTACTTC; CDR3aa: CAISESKRTGSHEQYF
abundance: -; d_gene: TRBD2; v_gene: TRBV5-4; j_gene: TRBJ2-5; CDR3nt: TGTGCCAGCAGCTTGGGACGGGAGGGAGAGACCCAGTACTTC; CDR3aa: CASSLGREGETQYF
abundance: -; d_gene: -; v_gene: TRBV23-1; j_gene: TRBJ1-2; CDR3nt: TGCGCCAGCAGTCAATCAAAACGGTCTGGCTACACCTTC; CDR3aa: CASSQSKRSGYTF
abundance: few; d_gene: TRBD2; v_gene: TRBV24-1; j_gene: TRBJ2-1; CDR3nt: TGTGCCACCAGTGATTCGCTAGCGGGAGATTTCTACAATGAGCAGTTCTTC; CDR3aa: CATSDSLAGDFYNEQFF
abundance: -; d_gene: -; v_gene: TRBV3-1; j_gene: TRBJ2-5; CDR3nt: TGTGCCAGCAGCCAATTGAGCCAAGAGTCCCAGTACTTC; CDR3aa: CASSQLSQESQYF
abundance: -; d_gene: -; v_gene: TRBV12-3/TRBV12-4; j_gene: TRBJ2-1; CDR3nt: TGTGCCAGCAGGAAGACAGACAATGAGCAGTTCTTC; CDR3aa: CASRKTDNEQFF
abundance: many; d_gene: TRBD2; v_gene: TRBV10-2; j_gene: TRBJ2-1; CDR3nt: TGCGCCAGCAGTGTAGCGGGGACGAGTGAGCAGTTCTTC; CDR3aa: CASSVAGTSEQFF
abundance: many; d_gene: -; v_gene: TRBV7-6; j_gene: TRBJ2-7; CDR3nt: TGTGCCAGCAGCTTAGTTCGAGCGGACGAGCAGTACTTC; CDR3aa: CASSLVRADEQYF
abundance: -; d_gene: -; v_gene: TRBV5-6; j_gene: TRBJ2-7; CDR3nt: TGTGCCAGCAGCTCCCTACCCATCACCTACGAGCAGTACTTC; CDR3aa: CASSSLPITYEQYF
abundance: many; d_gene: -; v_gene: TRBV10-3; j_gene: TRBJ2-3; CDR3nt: TGTGCCATCAGTGAGTCGGAGTGGGATACGCAGTATTTT; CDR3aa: CAISESEWDTQYF
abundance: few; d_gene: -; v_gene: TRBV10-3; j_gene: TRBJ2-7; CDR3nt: TGTGCCATCAGTCGAGGTGGGGAGCAGTACTTC; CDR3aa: CAISRGGEQYF
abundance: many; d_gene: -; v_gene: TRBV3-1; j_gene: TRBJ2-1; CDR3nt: TGTGCCAGCAGCCAATTTATCGTTCGGCAGTTCTTC; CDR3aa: CASSQFIVRQFF
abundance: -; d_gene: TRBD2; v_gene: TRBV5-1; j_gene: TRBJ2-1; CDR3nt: TGCGCCAGCAGCCTGGGACTAGCGGGAGCGGGTTGGCTCTTCTTC; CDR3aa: CASSLGLAGAGWLFF
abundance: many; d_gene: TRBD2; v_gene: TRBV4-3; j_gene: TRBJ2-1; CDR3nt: TGCGCCAGCAGCCAGACGACTAGCGGGATATACAATGAGCAGTTCTTC; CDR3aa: CASSQTTSGIYNEQFF
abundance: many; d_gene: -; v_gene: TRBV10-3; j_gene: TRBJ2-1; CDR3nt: TGTGCCATCAGTGACCACGGGGAATACAATGAGCAGTTCTTC; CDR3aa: CAISDHGEYNEQFF
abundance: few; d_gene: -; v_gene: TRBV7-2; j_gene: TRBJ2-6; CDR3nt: TGTGCCAGCAGCTCTTTCTCTGGGGCCAACGTCCTGACTTTC; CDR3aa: CASSSFSGANVLTF
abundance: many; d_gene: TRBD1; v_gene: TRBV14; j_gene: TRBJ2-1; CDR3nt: TGTGCCAGCGGGACAGGGGGATACAATGAGCAGTTCTTC; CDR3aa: CASGTGGYNEQFF
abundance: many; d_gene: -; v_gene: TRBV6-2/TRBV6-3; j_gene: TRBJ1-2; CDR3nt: TGTGCCAGCAGTTACGGCGGACAGAGAGCTAACTATGGCTACACCTTC; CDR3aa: CASSYGGQRANYGYTF
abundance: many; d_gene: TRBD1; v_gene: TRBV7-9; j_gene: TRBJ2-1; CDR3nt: TGTGCCAGCGACGGACAGGCCTACAATGAGCAGTTCTTC; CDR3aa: CASDGQAYNEQFF
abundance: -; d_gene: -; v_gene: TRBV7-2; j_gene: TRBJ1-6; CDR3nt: TGTGCCAGCGGGGAAGGGGTCTTGTCACCCCTCCACTTT; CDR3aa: CASGEGVLSPLHF
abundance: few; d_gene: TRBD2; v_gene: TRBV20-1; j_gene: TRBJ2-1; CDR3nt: TGCAGTGCTAGAGACGGGAGGTCCACAAACAATGAGCAGTTCTTC; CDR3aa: CSARDGRSTNNEQFF
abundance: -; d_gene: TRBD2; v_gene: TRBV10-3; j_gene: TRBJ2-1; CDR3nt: TGTGCCATCAGTGAGGGGACTAGCGGGATGAATGAGCAGTTCTTC; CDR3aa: CAISEGTSGMNEQFF
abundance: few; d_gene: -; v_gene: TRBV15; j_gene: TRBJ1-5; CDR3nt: TGTGCCACCAGCATGCTAGATCAGCCCCAGCATTTT; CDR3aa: CATSMLDQPQHF
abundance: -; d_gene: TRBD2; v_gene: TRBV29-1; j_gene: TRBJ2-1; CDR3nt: TGCAGCGTTGAAGGCCTAGCGGGAGGGCCTCGGTACAATGAGCAGTTCTTC; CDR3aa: CSVEGLAGGPRYNEQFF
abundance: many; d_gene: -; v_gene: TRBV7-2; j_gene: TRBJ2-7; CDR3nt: TGTGCCAGCAGCCCCGGGGCCCACCTAACCTACGAGCAGTACTTC; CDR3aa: CASSPGAHLTYEQYF
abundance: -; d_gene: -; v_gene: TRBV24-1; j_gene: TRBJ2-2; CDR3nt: TGTGCCACCAGTGATCCGCTCGAGGCTACCGGGGAGCTGTTTTTT; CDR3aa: CATSDPLEATGELFF
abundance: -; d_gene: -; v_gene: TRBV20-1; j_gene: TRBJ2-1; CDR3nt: TGCAGTGCAACCGGGACAAAGAGCTCCTACAATGAGCAGTTCTTC; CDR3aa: CSATGTKSSYNEQFF
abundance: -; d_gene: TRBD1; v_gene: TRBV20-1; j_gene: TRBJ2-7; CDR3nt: TGCAGTGCGGAACCCGGGACAGGGATAGGGGAGCAGTACTTC; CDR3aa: CSAEPGTGIGEQYF
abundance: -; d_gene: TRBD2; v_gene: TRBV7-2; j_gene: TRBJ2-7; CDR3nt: TGTGCCAGCAGCTCAATTGGACTAGCGGGAGGAAACGAGCAGTACTTC; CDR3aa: CASSSIGLAGGNEQYF
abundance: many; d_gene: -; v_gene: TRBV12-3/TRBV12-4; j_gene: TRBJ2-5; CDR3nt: TGTGCCAGCAGTTTAGGAGGGGTGGGCGGAGAGACCCAGTACTTC; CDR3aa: CASSLGGVGGETQYF